These T cell receptor beta chains were read from a single sample in a study of vaccination effects on CD4 cells after COVID-19. Antigen specificity for these receptors is unknown. Measured with immunoSEQ multiplex PCR; TCRdb has only the in-frame clones, and not every one. The sample holds fewer than 85,000 clones, roughly 80% seen once. Sequencing used CD4+ T cells from PBMCs cultured with HCoV-OC43 spike peptides, obtained after COVID-19 vaccination. The receptors shown here come from a human donor who received a COVID-19 vaccine. The CDR3 runs from the conserved cysteine through the conserved F or W. The D gene is left open where the match is weak. Only some rows state a clone size, as once, few, many or a class for expanded clones.

NA	TRBV4-1	TRBD1	TRBJ2-3	CASSQADRGSTDTQYF	TGCGCCAGCAGCCAAGCCGACAGGGGTAGCACAGATACGCAGTATTTT
NA	TRBV14	NA	TRBJ2-6	CASSQIGQLSGANVLTF	TGTGCCAGCAGCCAAATAGGACAACTCTCTGGGGCCAACGTCCTGACTTTC
once	TRBV5-1	TRBD2	TRBJ2-1	CASSLQTSGGAGNEQFF	TGCGCCAGCAGCCTACAGACTAGCGGGGGGGCTGGCAATGAGCAGTTCTTC
NA	TRBV5-1	NA	TRBJ1-5	CASSLEGYSNQPQHF	TGCGCCAGCAGCTTGGAGGGTTACAGCAATCAGCCCCAGCATTTT
NA	TRBV18	TRBD2	TRBJ2-1	CASSPASGVYNEQFF	TGTGCCAGCTCACCGGCTAGCGGAGTCTACAATGAGCAGTTCTTC
NA	TRBV6-6	NA	TRBJ1-1	CASSPHLPAPEAFF	TGTGCCAGCAGCCCGCACCTGCCCGCTCCTGAAGCTTTCTTT
NA	TRBV29-1	NA	TRBJ2-5	CSVIGIAETQYF	TGCAGCGTTATCGGGATCGCCGAGACCCAGTACTTC
NA	TRBV5-1	NA	TRBJ1-2	CASSLEQFNYGYTF	TGCGCCAGCAGCTTGGAACAGTTTAACTATGGCTACACCTTC
NA	TRBV5-1	TRBD2	TRBJ2-2	CASSFTSGGATGELFF	TGCGCCAGCAGCTTTACTAGCGGGGGGGCCACCGGGGAGCTGTTTTTT
NA	TRBV28	NA	TRBJ1-2	CASSFKGTNYGYTF	TGTGCCAGCAGTTTTAAAGGAACTAACTATGGCTACACCTTC
NA	TRBV30	TRBD1	TRBJ1-1	CAWRGADRRNTEAFF	TGTGCCTGGAGGGGAGCGGACAGGCGGAACACTGAAGCTTTCTTT
NA	TRBV5-1	NA	TRBJ1-4	CASSLGGLKEKLFF	TGCGCCAGCAGCTTAGGGGGTTTAAAAGAAAAACTGTTTTTT
few	TRBV28	NA	TRBJ2-5	CASSASTGAGSQETQYF	TGTGCCAGCAGTGCATCAACAGGGGCGGGGTCTCAAGAGACCCAGTACTTC
NA	TRBV7-9	TRBD2	TRBJ2-5	CASSLGGGGQETQYF	TGTGCCAGCAGCTTAGGCGGGGGAGGGCAAGAGACCCAGTACTTC
NA	TRBV18	NA	TRBJ2-5	CASSPQDNWGTQYF	TGTGCCAGCTCACCACAGGACAACTGGGGGACCCAGTACTTC
NA	TRBV5-1	NA	TRBJ1-2	CASSLADSRGGYTF	TGCGCCAGCAGCTTGGCCGATTCCCGGGGGGGCTACACCTTC
NA	TRBV18	TRBD1	TRBJ2-3	CASSPYVKGATDTQYF	TGTGCCAGCTCACCATACGTGAAGGGGGCGACAGATACGCAGTATTTT
NA	TRBV4-1	TRBD2	TRBJ2-1	CASSQARGGYNEQFF	TGCGCCAGCAGCCAAGCGCGGGGGGGATACAATGAGCAGTTCTTC
NA	TRBV28	TRBD1	TRBJ2-3	CASRDRVSTDTQYF	TGTGCCAGCAGGGACAGGGTAAGCACAGATACGCAGTATTTT
NA	TRBV7-2	NA	TRBJ1-2	CASNPGPAAGNYGYTF	TGTGCCAGCAACCCCGGCCCGGCAGCAGGAAACTATGGCTACACCTTC
NA	TRBV24-1	NA	TRBJ1-5	CATSDYDQPQHF	TGTGCCACCAGTGATTACGATCAGCCCCAGCATTTT
NA	TRBV29-1	NA	TRBJ2-5	CSVPRDPAETQYF	TGCAGCGTGCCACGGGACCCGGCAGAGACCCAGTACTTC